Presented here are 13 T cell receptor beta chains from one specimen sequenced in a study of blood T cell repertoires in COVID-19. Produced via immunoSEQ multiplex PCR; TCRdb's table is partial and in-frame only. The sample consists of approximately 100,000 clones, roughly 83% of them appearing once. Sequenced material: peripheral blood. Receptors were obtained from a woman aged 60-70 years with acute or convalescent COVID-19.

The CDR3 nucleotides read TGTGCCAGCAGCCAAGTGTCCAGCGGGGGGGCCTCTACCTTCACAGATACGCAGTATTTT. It translates to CASSQVSSGGASTFTDTQYF. V gene TRBV3-1 (or the pseudogene TRBV3-2) combines with J gene TRBJ2-3; TRBD2 matches 10 bases. The CDR3 consists of 20 residues. Germline V gene sequence: CDR1 LGHDT, CDR2 YNNKEL (reference sequence). V dropped 1 base and J dropped 2; count of bases not matched to a gene: 15.

The chain employs TRBV18 and TRBJ1-3; D unresolved. The CDR3 contains 13 residues. Germline V gene sequence: CDR1 KGHSH, CDR2 LQKENI. Between the trimmed V and J ends, which lost 3 bases and 4 bases, there was a span of 7 bases. This CDR3 reads CASSPPTGNTIYF. In DNA, the CDR3 is TGTGCCAGCTCACCTCCGACAGGAAACACCATATATTTT.

This chain links TRBV19 with TRBJ2-3; 13 nucleotides line up with TRBD2. Germline-derived CDR1 and CDR2 are LNHDA and SQIVND (reference sequence). The CDR3 is made up of 19 amino acids. The V gene end was trimmed by 3 bases and the J gene end by 3 bases; junction bases not matched to a gene: 12. CDR3 coding DNA: TGTGCCAGTAGTATCGCCACAGGAGGACTAGCGGGGGAAACAGATACGCAGTATTTT. It codes for CASSIATGGLAGETDTQYF.

The rearrangement joins TRBV10-3 to TRBJ1-2; D is unresolved. V lost 0 bases and J 4 bases, leaving 9 bases between the germline ends. Germline loops: CDR1 ENHRY, CDR2 SYGVKD. The CDR3 sequence is 14 residues long. For the CDR3, the DNA is TGTGCCATCAGTGAGTCCGCGGGAGGCTATGGCTACACCTTC. Protein: CAISESAGGYGYTF.

J is TRBJ1-1 and V is TRBV11-2; no reliable D call. Germline-derived CDR1 and CDR2 are SGHAT and FQNNGV. The V end lost 1 base, the J end lost 1 base, and 4 bases lay between the germline ends. The CDR3 covers 13 residues. For the CDR3, the DNA is TGTGCCAGCAGCTTAGTAAAGAACACTGAAGCTTTCTTT. Its protein is CASSLVKNTEAFF. Full variable domain (remainder filled in from reference TRBV11-2 and TRBJ1-1): EAGVAQSPRYKIIEKRQSVAFWCNPISGHATLYWYQQILGQGPKLLIQFQNNGVVDDSQLPKDRFSAERLKGVDSTLKIQPAKLEDSAVYLCASSLVKNTEAFFGQGTRLTVV.

The genes are TRBV9 and TRBJ1-2, with 8 bases identical to TRBD1. Germline CDR1 reads SGDLS; CDR2 reads YYNGEE. The CDR3 is 16 residues long. Losses at the gene ends were 0 bases for V and 4 bases for J; bases not matched to a gene: 8. CDR3 loop: CASSVGVVDRGYGYTF. Here the CDR3 DNA reads TGTGCCAGCAGCGTAGGCGTGGTTGACAGGGGCTATGGCTACACCTTC.

The CDR3 DNA sequence: TGTGCCAGCAGCTTATTTAGTAGCACAGATACGCAGTATTTT. Amino acids: CASSLFSSTDTQYF. V and J are TRBV11-3 and TRBJ2-3; D not certain. Per the germline V gene, CDR1 is SGHNT and CDR2 is YENEEA. The CDR3 totals 14 residues. V lost 2 bases and J lost 0, with 6 bases in between.

J is TRBJ2-3 and V is TRBV28; D uncertain. The CDR3 has 14 residues. V lost 4 bases, J lost 9 bases, and 17 bases lay in between. CDR1 is MDHEN and CDR2 is SYDVKM in the germline V gene. This CDR3 is CASSSPRPLETQYF. DNA for the CDR3: TGTGCCAGCAGTTCTCCCCGGCCGTTGGAGACGCAGTATTTT.

V and J are TRBV24-1 and TRBJ2-5, with 7 bases that match TRBD1. The J segment lost 4 bases and the V segment lost 5 bases, leaving 6 bases of the junction unmatched. The CDR3 contains 14 residues. Germline V CDR1 and CDR2: KGHDR, SFDVKD. The CDR3: CATSGQGVGETQYF. The CDR3 nucleotides are TGTGCCACCAGTGGCCAGGGGGTAGGAGAGACCCAGTACTTC.

The chain is built from TRBV7-3 and TRBJ2-3, with 15 positions matching TRBD2. CDR3 length: 17 amino acids. Germline values: CDR1 SGHTA, CDR2 FQGTGA. Unmatched junction bases numbered 7, after V lost 5 bases and J lost 4 bases. This CDR3 reads CASSARTSGGAPDTQYF. As DNA, the CDR3 is TGTGCCAGCAGCGCCCGGACTAGCGGGGGGGCCCCAGATACGCAGTATTTT.

The V call is TRBV30, the J call TRBJ1-2, with 12 bases matching TRBD1. This CDR3 is built from 16 residues. The trim removed 0 bases at V and 7 bases at J, leaving 9 bases unmatched. The germline CDR1 and CDR2 sequences are GTSNPN and SVGIG (reference sequence). Here the CDR3 reads CAWSVGLGQGAFGYTF. DNA for the CDR3: TGTGCCTGGAGTGTAGGGTTGGGACAGGGGGCTTTTGGCTACACCTTC.

The V call is TRBV25-1, the J call TRBJ2-1, with D possibly matching TRBD2 (5 bases). The CDR3 is 15 amino acids. Germline V lookup: CDR1 MGHDK, CDR2 SYGVNS. V was shortened by 0 bases and J by 0 bases, with 6 bases between the two germline ends. The CDR3 nucleotides read TGTGCCAGCAGTGAATATAGCGTCTCCTACAATGAGCAGTTCTTC. Encoded protein: CASSEYSVSYNEQFF.

This chain links TRBV12-5 with TRBJ1-6; 9 nucleotides align to TRBD1. J gave up 6 bases and V 0 bases, and 6 bases lay outside the gene matches. Germline CDR1 reads LGHNT; CDR2 reads FRNRAP. The CDR3 totals 17 residues. The CDR3 bases are TGTGCTAGTGGTTTGGTACGAGGGACAGGGTCTAATTCACCCCTCCACTTT. This translates into CASGLVRGTGSNSPLHF.